This T cell receptor beta chain was recorded in a study of blood T cell repertoires in COVID-19. Enrollees, about 18 to 95 years old, lived in 24 US areas. Two negative PCRs, clearance, or symptom resolution characterized the recovered Cohort 3 donors. Trimming at V came to 6 bases and at J to 6 bases, leaving 12 bases not matched to a gene. This CDR3 is built from 15 residues. Germline V gene lookup returns CDR1 MNHEY and CDR2 SVGAGI. Per the study methods: Reference gene primer amplification in the assay estimated nucleated cell counts. Measured with immunoSEQ multiplex PCR; TCRdb has only the in-frame clones, and not every one. V and J calls and clone size are given by that table; D and trimming were obtained from the DNA. The sample consists of a few hundred thousand clones, 88% of them appearing once.

Sequenced sample: PBMCs or T cells enriched from blood (not recorded which). This receptor was obtained from a woman aged 40 to 55 who had recovered from COVID-19. The V and J genes are TRBV6-5 and TRBJ2-7, with 9 bases fitting TRBD1. Here the CDR3 reads CASRTIRGQGTEQYF. CDR3 nucleotides: TGTGCCAGCAGGACCATTCGGGGACAGGGAACCGAGCAGTACTTC.